This T cell receptor (beta chain) is from a study of control samples from healthy donors and cancer patients. Germline V gene data show CDR1 as SGHVS and CDR2 as FQNEAQ. The CDR3 is made up of 18 amino acids. V lost 5 bases and J lost 0, with 23 bases in between. This table comes from immunoSEQ multiplex PCR, and its TCRdb copy is limited to in-frame clones, with some not included. Altogether around 130,000 clones are present, around nine tenths being singletons, with the ten largest covering about 3.4%. V usage is TRBV7-8 and J usage is TRBJ2-7; D is tentatively TRBD1 or TRBD2 (5 bases each). The specimen sequenced was blood. The receptor was derived from a man aged 50-60 years in good health. The CDR3 nucleotides read TGTGCCAGCAGCCCACGTCCCGCCTGGGACCGAACCTCCTACGAGCAGTACTTC. This codes for CASSPRPAWDRTSYEQYF. The full variable domain, with the rest looked up from reference TRBV7-8 and TRBJ2-7, is GAGVSQSPRYKVAKRGQDVALRCDPISGHVSLFWYQQALGQGPEFLTYFQNEAQLDKSGLPSDRFFAERPEGSVSTLKIQRTQQEDSAVYLCASSPRPAWDRTSYEQYFGPGTRLTVT.